This T cell receptor (beta chain) was captured by sequencing in a study of T cell repertoires in cytomegalovirus infection. Study in general: The public TCR beta signatures pointed to both CMV infection and matching HLA type. The study's findings and limits: The study found HLA-C-restricted CMV-specific TCR beta clonotypes dominating the ex vivo response. Individuals carrying CMV plus the relevant HLA were identified by cumulative frequency of public TCR beta families.

A note on this clonotype: What it binds is not known.

TCRdb ran MiXCR on the reads and lists one entry per CDR3 protein. The profile covers some 600,000 distinct CDR3 sequences, with approximately 25% appearing a single time and approximately 8% taken by the ten largest. The CDR3 extends over 13 amino acids. V lost 4 bases and J lost 4, with 10 bases in between. CDR1 and CDR2 (germline): MDHEN, SYDVKM. The source material was CD8+ T cells from PBMCs. This chain connects TRBV28 to TRBJ1-2, with D unresolved. This receptor was obtained from a human donor in good health (CMV status not recorded). Some clones in this sample may be carry-over from other donors' samples. DNA for the CDR3: TGTGCCAGCAGTTACGGAAGATCCTATGGCTACACCTTC. Encoded protein: CASSYGRSYGYTF.